The T cell receptor beta chain described here comes from a study of T cell repertoires in cytomegalovirus infection. Study in general: It was recently identified HLA-C-restricted and well-studied HLA-B-restricted CMV epitopes that the study used. CMV infection and matching HLA type were both indicated by public TCR beta signatures. Study-wide findings and caveats: Cumulative frequency of public TCR beta families picked out carriers of CMV plus the relevant HLA. The ex vivo response was dominated by HLA-C-restricted CMV-specific TCR beta clonotypes.

This clonotype was seen repeatedly, ten times or more. The target antigen is unknown. V was shortened by 1 base and J by 6 bases, with 11 bases between the two germline ends. This CDR3 is built from 14 residues. The V gene's germline CDR1 is SGHDT and CDR2 YYEEEE. TCRdb processed the reads anew with MiXCR; each CDR3 protein has one entry. Here the sample spans approximately 100,000 distinct CDR3 sequences, around 28% being singletons. The V call is TRBV5-6, the J call TRBJ2-1; D uncertain. The specimen comprised CD8+ T cells from cultured PBMCs, sampled from culture after CMV antigen stimulation. This clonotype was obtained from a human donor in good health (CMV status not recorded). Some clones in this sample may be carry-over from other donors' samples. The CDR3 loop is CASSLILWGNEQFF. CDR3 DNA sequence: TGTGCCAGCAGCTTGATCCTTTGGGGCAATGAGCAGTTCTTC. Variable domain in full (rest from reference TRBV5-6 and TRBJ2-1): DAGVTQSPTHLIKTRGQQVTLRCSPKSGHDTVSWYQQALGQGPQFIFQYYEEEERQRGNFPDRFSGHQFPNYSSELNVNALLLGDSALYLCASSLILWGNEQFFGPGTRLTVL.